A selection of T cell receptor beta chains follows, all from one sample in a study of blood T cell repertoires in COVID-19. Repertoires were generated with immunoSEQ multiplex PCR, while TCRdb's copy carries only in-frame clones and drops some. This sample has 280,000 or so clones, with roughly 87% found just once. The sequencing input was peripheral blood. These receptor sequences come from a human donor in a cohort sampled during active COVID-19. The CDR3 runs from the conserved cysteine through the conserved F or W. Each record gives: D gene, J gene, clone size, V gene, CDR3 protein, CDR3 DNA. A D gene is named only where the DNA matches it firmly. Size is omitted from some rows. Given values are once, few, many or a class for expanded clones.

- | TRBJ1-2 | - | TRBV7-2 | CASSPDQGAYGYTF | TGTGCCAGCAGCCCGGACCAGGGCGCCTATGGCTACACCTTC
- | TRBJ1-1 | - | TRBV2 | CASRPTANTEAFF | TGTGCCAGCAGGCCAACAGCGAACACTGAAGCTTTCTTT
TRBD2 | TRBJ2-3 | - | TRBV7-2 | CASRLTSGRVDTQYF | TGTGCCAGCAGACTTACTAGCGGGAGGGTGGATACGCAGTATTTT
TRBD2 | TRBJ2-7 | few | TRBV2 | CASRAGLAGAYEQYF | TGTGCCAGCAGGGCCGGACTAGCGGGAGCCTACGAGCAGTACTTC
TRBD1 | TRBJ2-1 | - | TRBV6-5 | CASRLTGSDEQFF | TGTGCCAGCAGACTGACAGGGTCGGATGAGCAGTTCTTC
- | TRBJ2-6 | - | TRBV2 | CASSGTGTLGANVLTF | TGTGCCAGCAGTGGGACCGGGACACTTGGGGCCAACGTCCTGACTTTC
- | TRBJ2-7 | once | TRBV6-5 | CASSFSGVQYF | TGTGCCAGCAGTTTTAGCGGAGTGCAGTACTTC
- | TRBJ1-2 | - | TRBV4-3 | CASSQDSLRARWEGYTF | TGCGCCAGCAGCCAGGACAGTCTACGAGCGCGGTGGGAGGGGTACACCTTC
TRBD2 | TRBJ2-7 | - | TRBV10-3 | CAISEATSGRLYEQYF | TGTGCCATCAGTGAGGCGACTAGCGGGAGACTGTACGAGCAGTACTTC
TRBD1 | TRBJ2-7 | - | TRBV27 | CASSLWVGTVYEQYF | TGTGCCAGCAGTTTATGGGTCGGGACAGTTTACGAGCAGTACTTC
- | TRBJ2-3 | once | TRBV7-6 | CASSRTDQGTTDTQYF | TGTGCCAGCAGCCGGACGGATCAGGGGACCACAGATACGCAGTATTTT
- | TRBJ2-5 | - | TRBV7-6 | CASSLEVAGQETQYF | TGTGCCAGCAGCTTAGAGGTAGCAGGGCAAGAGACCCAGTACTTC
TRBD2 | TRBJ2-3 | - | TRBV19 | CASSTKAGLGTDTQYF | TGTGCCAGTAGTACGAAAGCGGGACTTGGCACAGATACGCAGTATTTT
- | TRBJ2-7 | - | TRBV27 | CASSPRTPPYEQYF | TGTGCCAGCAGTCCAAGGACACCTCCCTACGAGCAGTACTTC
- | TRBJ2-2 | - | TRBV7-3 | CASSPGTPGELFF | TGTGCCAGCAGCCCCGGGACTCCCGGGGAGCTGTTTTTT
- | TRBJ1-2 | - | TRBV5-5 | CASSLETNLYGYTF | TGTGCCAGCAGCTTGGAAACGAACCTATATGGCTACACCTTC
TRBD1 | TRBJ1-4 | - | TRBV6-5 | CASRVTGGTNEKLFF | TGTGCCAGCAGGGTTACAGGGGGAACTAATGAAAAACTGTTTTTT
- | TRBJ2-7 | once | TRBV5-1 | CASSQNGAPTYEQYF | TGCGCCAGCAGCCAAAATGGGGCACCTACCTACGAGCAGTACTTC
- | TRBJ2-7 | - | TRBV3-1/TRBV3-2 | CASSQESPGLSSYEQYF | TGTGCCAGCAGCCAAGAGTCTCCCGGACTCAGTTCCTACGAGCAGTACTTC
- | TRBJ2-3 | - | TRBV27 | CASSLVTTTDTQYF | TGTGCCAGCAGTTTAGTGACTACCACAGATACGCAGTATTTT
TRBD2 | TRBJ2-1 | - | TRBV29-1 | CSVRETSAYNEQFF | TGCAGCGTCCGGGAGACTAGCGCATACAATGAGCAGTTCTTC
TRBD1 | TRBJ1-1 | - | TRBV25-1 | CASSEVGTVDTEAFF | TGTGCCAGCAGTGAAGTCGGGACAGTAGACACTGAAGCTTTCTTT
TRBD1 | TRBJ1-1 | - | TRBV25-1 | CASSGTGDTEAFF | TGTGCCAGCAGCGGGACAGGAGACACTGAAGCTTTCTTT
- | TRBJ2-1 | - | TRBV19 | CASSYQGEQFF | TGTGCCAGTAGTTACCAGGGTGAGCAGTTCTTC
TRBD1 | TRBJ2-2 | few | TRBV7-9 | CASSWDRRSGELFF | TGTGCCAGCAGCTGGGACAGGAGATCCGGGGAGCTGTTTTTT
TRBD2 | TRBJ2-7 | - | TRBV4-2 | CASSQGSGRDYEQYF | TGTGCCAGCAGCCAAGGTAGCGGGAGGGACTACGAGCAGTACTTC
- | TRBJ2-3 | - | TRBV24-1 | CATSDLTGPYGTDTQYF | TGTGCCACCAGTGATCTTACAGGGCCATATGGCACAGATACGCAGTATTTT
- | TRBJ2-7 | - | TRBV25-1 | CASSAGGSYEQYF | TGTGCCAGCAGCGCTGGCGGATCCTACGAGCAGTACTTC
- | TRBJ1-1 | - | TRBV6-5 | CASKRTEHTEAFF | TGTGCCAGCAAAAGGACAGAACACACTGAAGCTTTCTTT
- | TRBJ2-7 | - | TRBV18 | CASSPPNREEQYF | TGTGCCAGCTCACCACCGAACCGGGAGGAGCAGTACTTC
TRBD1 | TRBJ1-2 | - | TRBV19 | CASSYSGQQIYGYTF | TGTGCCAGTAGCTACTCGGGACAGCAAATCTATGGCTACACCTTC
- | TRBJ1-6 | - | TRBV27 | CASSRLDSPLHF | TGTGCCAGCAGCAGGCTTGATTCACCCCTCCACTTT
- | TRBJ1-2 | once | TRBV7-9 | CASSLGLYGYTF | TGTGCCAGCAGCTTAGGGCTCTATGGCTACACCTTC
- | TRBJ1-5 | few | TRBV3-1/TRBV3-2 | CASSSDRRQPQHF | TGTGCCAGCAGCTCAGATAGGAGGCAGCCCCAGCATTTT
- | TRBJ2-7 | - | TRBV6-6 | CASSWHVTGSYEQYF | TGTGCCAGCAGTTGGCACGTGACGGGCTCCTACGAGCAGTACTTC
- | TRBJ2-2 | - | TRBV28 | CASKRGTGELFF | TGTGCCAGCAAACGGGGAACTGGGGAGCTGTTTTTT
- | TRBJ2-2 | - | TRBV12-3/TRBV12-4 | CASSFGGTGELFF | TGTGCCAGCAGTTTTGGAGGCACCGGGGAGCTGTTTTTT
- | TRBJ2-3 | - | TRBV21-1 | CASSKAPQNPGHTDTQYF | TGTGCCAGCAGCAAAGCCCCTCAGAATCCGGGACACACAGATACGCAGTATTTT
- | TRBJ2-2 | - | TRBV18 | CASSPSTRNTGELFF | TGTGCCAGCTCACCGTCGACAAGGAACACCGGGGAGCTGTTTTTT
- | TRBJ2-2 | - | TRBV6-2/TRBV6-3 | CASSYSFMNTGELFF | TGTGCCAGCAGTTACTCGTTTATGAACACCGGGGAGCTGTTTTTT
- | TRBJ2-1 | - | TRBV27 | CASSLTLSTIIPGKSYNEQFF | TGTGCCAGCAGTTTAACCCTTTCGACCATCATCCCGGGAAAATCTTACAATGAGCAGTTCTTC
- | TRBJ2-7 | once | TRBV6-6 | CASSPGGASSYEQYF | TGTGCCAGCAGTCCCGGTGGGGCTAGCTCCTACGAGCAGTACTTC
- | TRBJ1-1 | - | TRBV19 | CASSIHMNTEAFF | TGTGCCAGTAGTATCCACATGAACACTGAAGCTTTCTTT
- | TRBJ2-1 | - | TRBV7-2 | CASSPDRNNEQFF | TGTGCCAGCAGCCCCGACAGAAACAATGAGCAGTTCTTC
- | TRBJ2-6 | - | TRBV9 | CASSVVGFGGSSGANVLTF | TGTGCCAGCAGCGTAGTAGGGTTTGGGGGCAGCTCTGGGGCCAACGTCCTGACTTTC
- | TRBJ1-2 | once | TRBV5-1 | CASSLGVTRHANYGYTF | TGCGCCAGCAGCTTGGGGGTGACACGGCATGCTAACTATGGCTACACCTTC